Each of the 6 T cell receptor beta chains below was sequenced from the same sample in a study of T-cell reconstitution after alpha-beta-depleted transplantation in children. The library targeted TCRbeta and was prepared with unique molecular identifiers. MiXCR was run by TCRdb on the PCR reads, yielding one entry per CDR3 protein. The table lists roughly 790,000 distinct CDR3 sequences, 15% to 20% of them singletons. Sequencing was performed on PBMCs, mostly from graft donor cells, taken 360 days after TCRalphabeta/CD19-depleted stem cell transplant. The source of these receptors is a male patient between 10 and 17 years old who had a stem cell transplant for acute lymphoblastic leukemia, so the T cells may come from the graft donor.

This chain joins TRBV11-2 and TRBJ2-1; TRBD2 aligns across 9 bases. Losses at the gene ends were 3 bases for V and 4 bases for J; bases not matched to a gene: 19. There are 20 residues in the CDR3. Per germline, CDR1 SGHAT and CDR2 FQNNGV. The CDR3 nucleotides read TGTGCCAGCAGCTTCATTGCCGGGACTAGCAGGTTTGGGCTATACAATGAGCAGTTCTTC. Residues: CASSFIAGTSRFGLYNEQFF.

The CDR3 reads CAIRPYTIFPYEQYF. CDR3 nucleotides: TGTGCCATCAGGCCCTACACAATTTTTCCCTACGAGCAGTACTTC. The chain is built from TRBV10-3 and TRBJ2-7; D is uncertain. With 6 bases removed from V and 2 bases from J, the gap between germline ends came to 17 bases. Germline loops: CDR1 ENHRY, CDR2 SYGVKD. The CDR3 covers 15 residues.

This clonotype was counted a few times. The DNA is left out, because the CDR3 cannot be placed on it with certainty; the CDR3 is given as TCRdb lists it. The chain is built from TRBV9 and TRBJ1-2; the table's TRBD1 call for D was not verified on the DNA. Both ends counted, the CDR3 spans 19 residues. From germline, CDR1 is SGDLS and CDR2 YYNGEE. This CDR3 is CASSGSLGYGYTFGSGTIF.

The V call is TRBV20-1, the J call TRBJ2-7; D gene uncertain. Between the trimmed V and J ends, which lost 2 bases and 0 bases, there was a span of 11 bases. The CDR3 contains 14 residues. Germline loops: CDR1 DFQATT, CDR2 SNEGSKA (reference sequence). The CDR3 region is CSARFPAPSYEQYF. The CDR3 DNA reads as TGCAGTGCTAGATTTCCGGCTCCCTCCTACGAGCAGTACTTC.

CDR3 protein: CASSRTSGDQETQYF. Here the CDR3 DNA reads TGTGCCAGCAGTCGGACTAGCGGGGACCAAGAGACCCAGTACTTC. The chain is built from TRBV6-2 or TRBV6-3 and TRBJ2-5, with 12 bases fitting TRBD2. The germline CDR1 and CDR2 sequences are MNHEY and SVGEGT. CDR3 length: 15 residues. V was clipped by 5 bases and J by 0 bases; unmatched bases: 1.

The CDR3: CASSQVGSGGSYEQYF. The CDR3 DNA sequence: TGTGCCAGCAGCCAAGTTGGGTCAGGGGGTTCCTACGAGCAGTACTTC. This chain connects TRBV3-1 to TRBJ2-7; 7 nucleotides match TRBD1. The trim removed 1 base at V and 1 base at J, leaving 7 bases unmatched. CDR3 length: 16 residues. In germline, CDR1 is LGHDT, CDR2 YNNKEL (reference sequence).